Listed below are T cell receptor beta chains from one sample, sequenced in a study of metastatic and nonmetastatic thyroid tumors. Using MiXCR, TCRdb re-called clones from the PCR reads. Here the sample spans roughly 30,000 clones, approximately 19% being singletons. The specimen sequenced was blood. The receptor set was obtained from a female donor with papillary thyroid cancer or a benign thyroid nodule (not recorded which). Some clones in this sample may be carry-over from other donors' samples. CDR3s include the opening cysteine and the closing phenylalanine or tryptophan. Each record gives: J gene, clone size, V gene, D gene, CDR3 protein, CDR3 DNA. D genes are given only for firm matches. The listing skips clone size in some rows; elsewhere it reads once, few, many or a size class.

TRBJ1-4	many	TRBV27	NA	CASRLTVNGEKLFF	TGTGCCAGCAGGTTGACAGTAAATGGTGAAAAACTGTTTTTT
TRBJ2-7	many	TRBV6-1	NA	CASSLNYEQYF	TGTGCCAGCAGTTTAAACTACGAGCAGTACTTC
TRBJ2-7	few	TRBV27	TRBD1	CASSTRQGYDEQYF	TGTGCCAGCAGTACACGACAGGGGTACGACGAGCAGTACTTC
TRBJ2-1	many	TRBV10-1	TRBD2	CASGRVVGDEQFF	TGCGCCAGCGGGAGGGTTGTGGGCGATGAGCAGTTCTTC
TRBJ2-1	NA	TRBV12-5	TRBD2	CASGRSSGSHNEQFF	TGTGCTAGTGGGAGAAGTAGCGGGAGTCACAACGAGCAGTTCTTC
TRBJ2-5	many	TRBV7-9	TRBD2	CASSPGLAPTQETQYF	TGTGCCAGCAGCCCTGGACTAGCGCCAACACAAGAGACCCAGTACTTC
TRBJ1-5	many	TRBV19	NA	CASSAIWPPNQPQHF	TGTGCCAGTAGTGCTATTTGGCCCCCCAATCAGCCCCAGCATTTT
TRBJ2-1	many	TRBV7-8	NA	CASSFSLINEQFF	TGTGCCAGCAGCTTTAGCCTCATTAATGAGCAGTTCTTC
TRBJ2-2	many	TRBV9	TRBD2	CASSVVATGASGRARTGELFF	TGTGCCAGCAGCGTAGTTGCAACCGGGGCTAGCGGGAGGGCCAGGACCGGGGAGCTGTTTTTT
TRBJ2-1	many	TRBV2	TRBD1	CASSKQGNRNFGEQFF	TGTGCCAGCAGTAAACAGGGGAACCGCAATTTTGGTGAGCAGTTCTTC
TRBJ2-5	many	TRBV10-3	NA	CAISESTYQETQYF	TGTGCCATCAGTGAGTCAACGTACCAAGAGACCCAGTACTTC
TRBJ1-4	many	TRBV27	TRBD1	CASSRKHTGTATNEKLFF	TGTGCCAGCAGCAGAAAACATACCGGGACAGCAACTAATGAAAAACTGTTTTTT
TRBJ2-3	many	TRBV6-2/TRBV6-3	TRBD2	CASSYGLAGTDTQYF	TGTGCCAGCAGTTACGGACTAGCGGGCACAGATACGCAGTATTTT
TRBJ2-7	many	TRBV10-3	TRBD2	CAISESGRGTYEQYF	TGTGCCATCAGTGAGTCGGGGAGGGGAACGTACGAGCAGTACTTC
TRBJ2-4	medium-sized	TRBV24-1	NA	CATSDPTETPGIQYF	TGTGCCACCAGTGATCCGACAGAAACGCCTGGCATTCAGTACTTC
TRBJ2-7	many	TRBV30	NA	CAWDSSYEQYF	TGTGCCTGGGACAGCTCCTACGAGCAGTACTTC
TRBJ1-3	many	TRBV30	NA	CAWSVESGNTIYF	TGTGCCTGGAGTGTAGAATCCGGAAACACCATATATTTT
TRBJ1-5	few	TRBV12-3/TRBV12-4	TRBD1	CASSLPVTGEIQPQHF	TGTGCCAGCAGCTTACCCGTGACAGGGGAGATTCAGCCCCAGCATTTT
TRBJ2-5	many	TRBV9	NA	CASSVDGLDKETQYF	TGTGCCAGCAGCGTAGACGGGTTAGATAAAGAGACCCAGTACTTC
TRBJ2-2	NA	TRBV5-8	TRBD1	CACSFGQGVNGELFF	TGTGCCTGCAGCTTCGGACAGGGGGTCAACGGGGAGCTGTTTTTT
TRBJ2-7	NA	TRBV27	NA	CASSSISGEDEQYF	TGTGCCAGCAGTTCGATTTCGGGAGAGGACGAGCAGTACTTC
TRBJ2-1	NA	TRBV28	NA	CASGTIAGRDEQFF	TGTGCCAGCGGAACTATTGCGGGAAGGGATGAGCAGTTCTTC
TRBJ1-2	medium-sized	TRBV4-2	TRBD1	CASSQDQSTGVYGYTF	TGTGCCAGCAGCCAAGACCAGTCGACAGGGGTCTATGGCTACACCTTC